This TCR beta chain is drawn from a study of T cell responses to AZD1222 COVID-19 vaccine. Notes on the study in general: In the spike-specific TCR repertoire, nearly half reportedly target unmutated variant regions.

The protocol was immunoSEQ multiplex PCR, while the TCRdb copy is restricted to in-frame clones and leaves out a portion. Of about 120,000 clones in the sample, about nine tenths were seen once. Between the trimmed V and J ends, which lost 2 bases and 2 bases, there was a span of 12 bases. This CDR3 has 16 residues. CDR1 is MNHEY and CDR2 is SMNVEV in the germline V gene (reference sequence). Regarding this clone: Its antigen is not known.

The sequence was collected from an adult who received the MenACWY meningococcal vaccine as a control. The chain carries TRBV27 and TRBJ1-4, with D perhaps TRBD1 (5 bases). The source material was peripheral blood, sampled 28 days after the second dose of the MenACWY control vaccine. The CDR3 sequence: CASSLRGTGTNEKLFF. CDR3 coding DNA: TGTGCCAGCAGTTTACGGGGGACGGGGACTAATGAAAAACTGTTTTTT.